This entry lists 15 T cell receptor beta chains sequenced from one sample in a study of T-cell memory formation after mild COVID-19. A single record per CDR3 protein comes from TCRdb applying MiXCR to the 5' RACE reads. Seen here are about 360,000 distinct CDR3 sequences, 13% to 15% observed once, and the top ten hold 20% to 25%. Input material: PBMCs or a T cell subset sorted from them (not recorded which). Every receptor here comes from a man aged 18-30 years who had mild COVID-19 (a few samples of this study predate the infection). Cell type and time point are not known.

The table lists this clonotype with a count of one. The chain combines TRBV20-1 with TRBJ2-6; a weak D match, TRBD1 (5 bases). Trimming took 5 bases from V and 4 from J, leaving 18 bases between them. Germline V gene data show CDR1 as DFQATT and CDR2 as SNEGSKA (reference sequence). The CDR3 length is 16 residues. In DNA form, the CDR3 reads TGCAGTGCTCCGGCCTTACCAGGGTCAGGGGCCAACGTCCTGACTTTC. Protein product: CSAPALPGSGANVLTF.

This clonotype was recorded many times. J is TRBJ2-5 and V is TRBV12-3 or TRBV12-4; D remains unclear. Trimming removed 5 bases from V and 7 bases from J, with 14 bases in between. CDR3 length: 13 amino acids. The CDR3: CASSSDRARTQYF. The CDR3 DNA reads as TGTGCCAGCAGTAGTGACCGAGCTCGGACCCAGTACTTC.

This clonotype appeared a few times. The chain couples TRBV27 to TRBJ2-7; 7 bases agree with TRBD2. The J segment lost 7 bases and the V segment lost 3 bases, leaving 6 bases of the junction unmatched. CDR1 and CDR2 (germline): MNHEY, SMNVEV (reference sequence). This CDR3 has 13 residues. The CDR3 protein is CASSLGGRREQYF. The CDR3 DNA reads TGTGCCAGCAGTTTGGGAGGGAGGAGGGAGCAGTACTTC.

This rearrangement joins TRBV14 to TRBJ1-6, with a weak D call TRBD1 (6 bases). CDR3 size: 16 residues. Germline CDR1 and CDR2: SGHDN and FVKESK. The V gene lost 4 bases and the J gene lost 0 bases, with 10 bases spanning the gap. CDR3 amino acids: CASSRTVSSYNSPLHF. The CDR3 DNA sequence: TGTGCCAGCAGCCGGACAGTAAGCTCCTATAATTCACCCCTCCACTTT.

V gene TRBV28 combines with J gene TRBJ1-2; no clear D. In germline, CDR1 is MDHEN, CDR2 SYDVKM. There are 15 residues in the CDR3. Between the trimmed V and J ends, which lost 1 base and 4 bases, there was a span of 13 bases. CDR3 amino acids: CASSLLNDGPYGYTF. CDR3 DNA sequence: TGTGCCAGCAGTTTATTAAATGACGGACCCTATGGCTACACCTTC.

This clonotype showed up many times. CDR3 DNA sequence: TGTGCCAGCAGCCCACAGTACGAGCAGTACTTC. Translation: CASSPQYEQYF. This chain joins TRBV7-2 and TRBJ2-7; D remains unclear. V was cut by 5 bases and J by 4 bases, with 6 bases left in between. Germline CDR1 and CDR2: SGHTA and FQGNSA. The CDR3 sequence is 11 residues long.

In its sample, this clonotype was seen a few times. The chain links TRBV10-3 to TRBJ2-3; 11 bases line up with TRBD2. J lost 3 bases, V lost 4 bases, and 3 bases had no gene match. The CDR3 totals 15 residues. The germline V gene has CDR1 ENHRY and CDR2 SYGVKD. The CDR3 nucleotides read TGTGCCATCAGTGCGACTAGCGGGGTAACAGATACGCAGTATTTT. Protein sequence: CAISATSGVTDTQYF.

This chain uses TRBV5-6 with TRBJ2-7; 10 bases map to TRBD1. Per the germline V gene, CDR1 is SGHDT and CDR2 is YYEEEE. The CDR3 contains 19 residues. J gave up 6 bases and V 0 bases, and 18 bases lay outside the gene matches. The CDR3 region is CASSLDPRQGARIHLEQYF. DNA of the CDR3: TGTGCCAGCAGCTTGGACCCTAGACAGGGGGCAAGGATCCATCTCGAGCAGTACTTC.

In its sample, this clonotype was seen a few times. This chain connects TRBV5-6 to TRBJ1-1, with D unresolved. Germline loops: CDR1 SGHDT, CDR2 YYEEEE. The CDR3 contains 15 residues. The V gene lost 1 base and the J gene lost 1 base, with 11 bases spanning the gap. The CDR3: CASSLKGRANTEAFF. The CDR3 region has the DNA TGTGCCAGCAGCTTGAAAGGCAGAGCGAACACTGAAGCTTTCTTT.

The chain recombines TRBV27 with TRBJ2-1; 8 positions match TRBD2. V was pared by 3 bases and J by 8 bases, with 9 bases of the junction left unmatched. The V gene's germline CDR1 is MNHEY and CDR2 SMNVEV (reference sequence). The CDR3 is 15 amino acids. The CDR3 region is CASSLGIGLAYEQFF. The CDR3 coding sequence is TGTGCCAGCAGTTTGGGAATTGGACTAGCCTATGAGCAGTTCTTC.

This clonotype was seen more than once but under ten times. The chain couples TRBV12-3 or TRBV12-4 to TRBJ1-5; D remains unclear. V was cut by 6 bases and J by 0 bases, with 15 bases left in between. This CDR3 is built from 16 residues. The CDR3 nucleotides are TGTGCCAGCAGCTCCGGCGGTAGTAATAGCAATCAGCCCCAGCATTTT. Translation: CASSSGGSNSNQPQHF.

This chain uses TRBV4-1 with TRBJ1-1; no definite D call. Germline V gene data show CDR1 as MGHRA and CDR2 as YSYEKL. V dropped 1 base and J dropped 6 bases, with 18 bases sitting between them. The CDR3 has 16 residues. The CDR3 sequence: CASSQGSVVYSAEAFF. The CDR3 DNA reads as TGCGCCAGCAGCCAAGGTAGCGTCGTATACAGCGCTGAAGCTTTCTTT.

The rearrangement uses TRBV24-1 and TRBJ2-5, with D perhaps TRBD1 (6 bases). The CDR3 has 17 amino acids. Germline CDR1 and CDR2: KGHDR and SFDVKD. V was clipped by 2 bases and J by 5 bases, with 20 bases between them. The CDR3 DNA sequence: TGTGCCACCAGTGATTGGACAGCTAGGTCATATCTGGAGACCCAGTACTTC. Translated: CATSDWTARSYLETQYF.

V usage is TRBV29-1 and J usage is TRBJ1-5; D perhaps matches TRBD1 (5 bases). Germline lookup yields CDR1 SQVTM and CDR2 ANQGSEA. The CDR3 runs 12 residues. The ends were cut back, 6 bases at V and 5 bases at J, with 11 bases in the middle. CDR3 protein: CSVRDGYQPQHF. As DNA, the CDR3 is TGCAGCGTGCGGGACGGGTATCAGCCCCAGCATTTT.

This clonotype was found many times. This rearrangement joins TRBV7-6 to TRBJ2-5; no firm D call. The germline CDR1 and CDR2 sequences are SGHVS and FNYEAQ. The CDR3 contains 14 residues. Trimming removed 1 base from V and 1 base from J, with 7 bases in between. CDR3 region: CASSLGQTQETQYF. The CDR3, as DNA: TGTGCCAGCAGCTTAGGCCAGACCCAAGAGACCCAGTACTTC.